This passage covers 12 T cell receptor beta chains from one sample sequenced in a study of cytomegalovirus exposure and HLA in healthy donors. With 60 Vbeta and 13 Jbeta primers, the PCR was carried out. Measured with immunoSEQ multiplex PCR; TCRdb has only the in-frame clones, and not every one. The data show 100,000 to 120,000 clones, over 65% seen once. The sample consisted of PBMCs. These receptors were collected from a woman aged 40 to 55 in good health and CMV-seropositive.

This clone has more than one count but fewer than ten. V is TRBV5-8 and J is TRBJ1-4; D possibly corresponds to TRBD1 (6 bases). The CDR3 covers 16 residues. Germline CDR1 SGHTS, CDR2 YDEGEE. V lost 7 bases and J 7 bases, leaving 23 bases between the germline ends. CDR3 nucleotide sequence: TGTGCCAGCCCACGTCGGGGCAGGGGCTCTAGTGAAAAACTGTTTTTT. Translation: CASPRRGRGSSEKLFF.

The CDR3 bases are TGTGCCAGCACCCCGGGGGGCGCGGCCACTGAAGCTTTCTTT. As protein: CASTPGGAATEAFF. V and J are TRBV11-3 and TRBJ1-1; the D gene is possibly TRBD1 (6 bases). Germline V gene sequence: CDR1 SGHNT, CDR2 YENEEA. Trimming cost V 7 bases and J 4 bases, with 16 bases left between them. The CDR3 extends over 14 amino acids.

This clone occurred once. The gene calls are TRBV18 and TRBJ2-5, with a possible D match to TRBD1 (6 bases). This CDR3 has 16 residues. V was cut by 0 bases and J by 11 bases, with 22 bases left in between. Per the germline V gene, CDR1 is KGHSH and CDR2 is LQKENI. The CDR3, as DNA: TGTGCCAGCTCACCACCTTCGTTGTCAGGGGTCGAGGAGCAGTACTTC. This encodes CASSPPSLSGVEEQYF.

Regarding this clone: The junction departs from germline at one end; a sequencing error may be responsible. V usage is TRBV6-1 and J usage is TRBJ2-3, with a tentative D call TRBD2 (5 bases). This CDR3 has 15 amino acids. Germline V gene sequence: CDR1 MNHNS, CDR2 SASEGT. The CDR3 DNA follows: TGTGCCAGCAGTGAGAGGGTTGTCAGCAGAGATACGCAGTATTTT. Its protein is CASSERVVSRDTQYF.

The CDR3 loop is CASSERQGRSSYEQYF. The CDR3 DNA follows: TGTGCCAGCAGTGAACGCCAGGGGAGAAGCTCCTACGAGCAGTACTTC. The gene calls are TRBV6-1 and TRBJ2-7; D perhaps matches TRBD1 (6 bases). CDR1 and CDR2 from the germline V gene are MNHNS and SASEGT. Trimming removed 2 bases at V and 0 bases at J, with 14 bases between. CDR3 length equals 16 residues.

The gene calls are TRBV18 and TRBJ2-7; 7 bases line up with TRBD1. Trimming cost V 3 bases and J 6 bases; bases outside gene matches: 11. The CDR3 spans 15 residues. Germline V gene lookup returns CDR1 KGHSH and CDR2 LQKENI. CDR3 sequence: CASSPPSGGESEQYF. The CDR3 DNA reads TGTGCCAGCTCACCCCCGTCAGGGGGAGAGTCCGAGCAGTACTTC.

The chain uses TRBV30 and TRBJ1-2; weak D call: TRBD1 (6 bases). Trimming took off 2 bases at V and 6 bases at J, with 16 bases between the two ends. The CDR3 length is 14 residues. Looked up from germline, CDR1 is GTSNPN and CDR2 is SVGIG (reference sequence). CDR3 sequence reads: CAWSLDTGLDGYTF. CDR3 nucleotide sequence: TGTGCCTGGAGTTTGGATACAGGGTTGGATGGCTACACCTTC.

The chain employs TRBV5-1 and TRBJ2-1, with TRBD2 identical over 12 bases. Germline V gene sequence: CDR1 SGHRS, CDR2 YFSETQ. CDR3 length: 16 residues. V was pared by 4 bases and J by 4 bases, with 6 bases of the junction left unmatched. This chain's CDR3 is CASSTAGTSGYNEQFF. In nucleotides, the CDR3 is TGCGCCAGCAGCACTGCCGGGACTAGCGGGTACAATGAGCAGTTCTTC.

The chain employs TRBV11-2 and TRBJ2-5, with TRBD2 matching over 9 bases. Germline CDR1 is SGHAT and CDR2 is FQNNGV. CDR3 length: 15 amino acids. J lost 5 bases, V lost 2 bases, and 6 bases had no gene match. The CDR3 reads CASSLKSGGTETQYF. CDR3 in DNA: TGTGCCAGCAGCTTAAAGAGCGGGGGGACTGAGACCCAGTACTTC.

V gene TRBV11-2 combines with J gene TRBJ2-1; D is perhaps TRBD2 (7 bases). The CDR3 has 14 residues. The germline CDR1 and CDR2 sequences are SGHAT and FQNNGV. The V gene lost 5 bases and the J gene lost 7 bases, with 15 bases spanning the gap. The CDR3 DNA reads as TGTGCCAGCAGCCGAGGGGGGGCGAGTAATGAGCAGTTCTTC. Protein sequence: CASSRGGASNEQFF.

The rearrangement links TRBV7-2 to TRBJ1-3, with a weak D call TRBD1 (6 bases). V lost 4 bases, J lost 0 bases, and 10 bases lay in between. Germline V lookup: CDR1 SGHTA, CDR2 FQGNSA. CDR3 length: 15 amino acids. The CDR3 region has the DNA TGTGCCAGCAGCTCGGGACAAAACTCTGGAAACACCATATATTTT. It yields the protein CASSSGQNSGNTIYF. The whole variable domain, filled in from reference TRBV7-2 and TRBJ1-3, reads GAGVSQSPSNKVTEKGKDVELRCDPISGHTALYWYRQSLGQGLEFLIYFQGNSAPDKSGLPSDRFSAERTGGSVSTLTIQRTQQEDSAVYLCASSSGQNSGNTIYFGEGSWLTVV.

The rearrangement joins TRBV2 to TRBJ2-5; 7 bases map to TRBD2. V dropped 2 bases and J dropped 0; count of bases not matched to a gene: 3. The germline V gene encodes CDR1 SNHLY and CDR2 FYNNEI. The CDR3 has 15 amino acids. CDR3 protein: CASSELGLHQETQYF. DNA for the CDR3: TGTGCCAGCAGTGAATTGGGACTACACCAAGAGACCCAGTACTTC.